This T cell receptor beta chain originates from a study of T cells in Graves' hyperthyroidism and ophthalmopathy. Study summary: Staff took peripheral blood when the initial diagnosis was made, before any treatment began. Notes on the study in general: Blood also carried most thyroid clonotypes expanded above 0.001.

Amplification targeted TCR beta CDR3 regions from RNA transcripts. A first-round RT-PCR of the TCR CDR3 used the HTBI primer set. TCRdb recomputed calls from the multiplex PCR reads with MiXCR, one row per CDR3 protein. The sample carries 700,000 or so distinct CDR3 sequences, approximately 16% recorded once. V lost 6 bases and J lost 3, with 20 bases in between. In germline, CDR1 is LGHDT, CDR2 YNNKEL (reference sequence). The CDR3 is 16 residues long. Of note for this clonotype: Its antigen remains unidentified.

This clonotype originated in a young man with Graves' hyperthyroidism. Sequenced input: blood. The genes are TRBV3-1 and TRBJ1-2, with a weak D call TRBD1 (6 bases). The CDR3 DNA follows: TGTGCCAGCAGTCGAGGGGCGGGGGCGCTTTACTATGGCTACACCTTC. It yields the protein CASSRGAGALYYGYTF.